The next 4 T cell receptor beta chains were all read from a single sample in a study of shared clonotypes between healthy human individuals. The table came from immunoSEQ multiplex PCR; TCRdb's copy has only in-frame clones and leaves some out. Counted here are about 2 million clones, approximately 94% occurring once; the ten biggest clones make up 1% to 1.5%. Terminally differentiated effector memory CD45RA+ cells were excluded by CCR7 positive selection of CD45RO-negative cells. The sequencing input was naive CD8+ T cells sorted from blood. The source is a man between 18 and 29 years old in good health.

The chain carries TRBV4-2 and TRBJ2-5, with 8 bases identical to TRBD2. The CDR3 is made up of 15 amino acids. The germline V gene has CDR1 LGHNA and CDR2 YNFKEQ. The ends lost 1 base at V and 4 bases at J; junction bases unmatched: 5. CDR3 residues: CASSQAKGLAETQYF. The CDR3 nucleotides read TGTGCCAGCAGCCAAGCTAAAGGACTAGCAGAGACCCAGTACTTC.

This chain connects TRBV19 to TRBJ2-7, with a weak D call TRBD2 (5 bases). Germline loops: CDR1 LNHDA, CDR2 SQIVND (reference sequence). The germline V and J ends were trimmed by 6 bases and 2 bases, with 14 bases remaining between them. The CDR3 extends over 14 amino acids. This chain's CDR3 is CASSPPGLPYEQYF. CDR3 DNA: TGTGCCAGTAGCCCTCCGGGGTTACCCTACGAGCAGTACTTC.

This chain links TRBV2 with TRBJ2-1; the D is unclear. V was clipped by 0 bases and J by 7 bases, with 4 bases between them. Germline loops: CDR1 SNHLY, CDR2 FYNNEI. The CDR3 runs to 12 residues. The CDR3 spells CASSEALNEQFF. The CDR3 DNA sequence: TGTGCCAGCAGTGAAGCGCTGAATGAGCAGTTCTTC.

The rearrangement links TRBV5-6 to TRBJ2-7; D gene ambiguous. Germline assignment: CDR1 SGHDT and CDR2 YYEEEE. V lost 3 bases and J 0 bases, leaving 10 bases between the germline ends. This CDR3 region has 14 residues. CDR3 sequence: CASSSRWNSYEQYF. Here the CDR3 DNA reads TGTGCCAGCAGCTCCCGGTGGAACTCCTACGAGCAGTACTTC.